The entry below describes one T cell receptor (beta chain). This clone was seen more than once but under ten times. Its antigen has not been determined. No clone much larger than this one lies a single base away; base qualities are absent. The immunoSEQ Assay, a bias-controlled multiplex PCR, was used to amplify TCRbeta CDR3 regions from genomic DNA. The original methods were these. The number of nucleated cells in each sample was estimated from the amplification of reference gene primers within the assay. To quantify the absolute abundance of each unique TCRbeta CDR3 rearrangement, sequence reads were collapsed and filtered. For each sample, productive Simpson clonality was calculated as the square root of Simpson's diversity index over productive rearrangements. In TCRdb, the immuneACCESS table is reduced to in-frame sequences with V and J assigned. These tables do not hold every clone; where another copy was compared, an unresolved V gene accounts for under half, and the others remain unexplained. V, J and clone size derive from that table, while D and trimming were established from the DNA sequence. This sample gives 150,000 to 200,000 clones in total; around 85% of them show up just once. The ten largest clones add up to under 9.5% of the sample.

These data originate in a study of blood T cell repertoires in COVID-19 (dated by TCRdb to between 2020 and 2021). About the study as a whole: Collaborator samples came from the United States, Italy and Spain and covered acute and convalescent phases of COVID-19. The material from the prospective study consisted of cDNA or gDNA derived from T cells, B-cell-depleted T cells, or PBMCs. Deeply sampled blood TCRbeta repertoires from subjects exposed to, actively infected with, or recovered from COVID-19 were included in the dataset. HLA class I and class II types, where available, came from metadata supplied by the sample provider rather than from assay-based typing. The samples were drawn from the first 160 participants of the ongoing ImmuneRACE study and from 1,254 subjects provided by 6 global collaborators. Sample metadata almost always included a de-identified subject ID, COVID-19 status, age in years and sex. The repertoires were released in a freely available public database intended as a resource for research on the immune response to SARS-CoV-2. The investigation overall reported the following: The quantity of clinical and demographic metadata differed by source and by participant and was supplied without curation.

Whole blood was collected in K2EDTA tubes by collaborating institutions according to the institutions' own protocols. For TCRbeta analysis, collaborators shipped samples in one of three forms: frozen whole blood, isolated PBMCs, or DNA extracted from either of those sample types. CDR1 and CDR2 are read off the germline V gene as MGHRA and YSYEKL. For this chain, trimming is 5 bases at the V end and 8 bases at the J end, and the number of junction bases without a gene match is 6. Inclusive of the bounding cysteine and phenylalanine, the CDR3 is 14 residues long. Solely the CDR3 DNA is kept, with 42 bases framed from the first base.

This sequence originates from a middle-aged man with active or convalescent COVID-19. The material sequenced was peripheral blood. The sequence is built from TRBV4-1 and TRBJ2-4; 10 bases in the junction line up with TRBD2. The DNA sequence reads TGCGCCAGCAGCGCTACCGGGACTAGCGACATTCAGTACTTC. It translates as CASSATGTSDIQYF.